The 8 T cell receptor beta chains below all came from one sample that was sequenced in a study of a mutant IDH1 vaccine in newly diagnosed glioma. These TCRs are of unknown antigen specificity. As to time point: week 11, during vaccination. Doses of 300 ug of mutant IDH1 20-mer peptide were given with topical imiquimod. Using immunoSEQ multiplex PCR, the repertoire was profiled, and TCRdb retains in-frame clones only, with some absent. The sample shows tens of thousands of clones, about 81% of them seen only once. Sequencing used PBMCs, obtained from a glioma patient whose treatment included an IDH1 peptide vaccine. These receptors originate from a woman in her forties or fifties with glioma.

This rearrangement joins TRBV29-1 to TRBJ1-5; D remains ambiguous. The CDR3 runs 18 residues. Germline loops: CDR1 SQVTM, CDR2 ANQGSEA. Trimming took 1 base from V and 3 from J, leaving 22 bases between them. CDR3 bases: TGCAGCGTTGAAGTCGCTTTGGGGTCGGCAGTAGACAATCAGCCCCAGCATTTT. This gives the protein CSVEVALGSAVDNQPQHF.

This chain joins TRBV9 and TRBJ2-3; D not certain. CDR1 is SGDLS, CDR2 YYNGEE, per germline. The CDR3 has 16 residues. The V gene lost 0 bases and the J gene lost 0 bases, with 11 bases spanning the gap. The DNA of the CDR3 is TGTGCCAGCAGCGTAGAAGATGGCAGGAGCACAGATACGCAGTATTTT. Translation: CASSVEDGRSTDTQYF.

The rearrangement links TRBV19 to TRBJ1-1, with D unresolved. CDR1 and CDR2 from the germline V gene are LNHDA and SQIVND (reference sequence). The CDR3 contains 14 residues. Trimming took off 0 bases at V and 6 bases at J, with 11 bases between the two ends. The CDR3 nucleotides are TGTGCCAGTAGTATAGAGAGGGTAGGCGCTGAAGCTTTCTTT. It codes for CASSIERVGAEAFF.

V and J are TRBV28 and TRBJ1-4; the D gene is possibly TRBD1 (5 bases). The CDR3 has 15 amino acids. CDR1 and CDR2 (germline): MDHEN, SYDVKM. Trimming took off 6 bases at V and 4 bases at J, with 15 bases between the two ends. The CDR3, as DNA: TGTGCCAGCAGGAACCACGGGACTCTTAATGAAAAACTGTTTTTT. It yields the protein CASRNHGTLNEKLFF.

The rearrangement joins TRBV4-1 to TRBJ1-1; 9 nucleotides align to TRBD1. In germline, CDR1 is MGHRA, CDR2 YSYEKL. V lost 1 base, J lost 2 bases, and 5 bases stayed unmatched. There are 16 residues in the CDR3. CDR3 loop: CASSQGTGEPNTEAFF. CDR3 sequence (DNA): TGCGCCAGCAGCCAAGGGACAGGGGAACCCAACACTGAAGCTTTCTTT.

The count of this clone is one. The rearrangement links TRBV5-4 to TRBJ1-2; D perhaps matches TRBD1 (6 bases). Trimming left V 2 bases short and J 2 bases short, with 10 bases between. Germline values: CDR1 SGHNT, CDR2 YYREEE (reference sequence). The CDR3 totals 14 residues. The CDR3 spells CASSFRGTNYGYTF. The CDR3, as DNA: TGTGCCAGCAGCTTCAGGGGAACAAACTATGGCTACACCTTC.

The V call is TRBV5-1, the J call TRBJ2-1; 12 bases are a match to TRBD2. With 3 bases clipped from V and 4 bases from J, the junction kept 2 bases outside the gene matches. Germline-derived CDR1 and CDR2 are SGHRS and YFSETQ. CDR3 size: 15 residues. The CDR3 loop reads CASSSGTSGYNEQFF. As DNA, the CDR3 is TGCGCCAGCAGCTCCGGGACTAGCGGGTACAATGAGCAGTTCTTC.

Details on this clone: The junction and the germline gene differ at one end; a read error may be behind it. V and J are TRBV27 and TRBJ2-7; TRBD1 matches 9 bases. Germline CDR1 and CDR2: MNHEY and SMNVEV (reference sequence). This CDR3 has 14 amino acids. CDR3 residues: CATSKTGGSYEQYF. The CDR3 DNA follows: TGTGCCACCAGTAAGACAGGGGGGTCCTACGAGCAGTACTTC.